This TCR beta chain was profiled in a study of control samples from healthy donors and cancer patients. The J segment lost 4 bases and the V segment lost 5 bases, leaving 8 bases of the junction unmatched. The length of the CDR3 is 15 residues. The germline gives CDR1 MDHEN, CDR2 SYDVKM. Data came from immunoSEQ multiplex PCR; TCRdb stores just in-frame clones and leaves some out. Of a few hundred thousand clones detected, approximately 92% appear once; the ten largest clones hold 5% to 7%. The source of this sequence is a middle-aged man with head and neck cancer. The source material was PBMCs. The chain carries TRBV28 and TRBJ1-2; 9 bases align to TRBD1. CDR3 amino acids: CASSLTGTGTYGYTF. DNA of the CDR3: TGTGCCAGCAGTCTTACCGGGACAGGGACCTATGGCTACACCTTC.